The 23 T cell receptor beta chains below were found in one sample sequenced in a study of cytomegalovirus exposure and HLA in healthy donors. PCR primers comprised 60 Vbeta and 13 Jbeta primers. The repertoire was sequenced with immunoSEQ multiplex PCR; TCRdb's copy has only in-frame clones and lacks some. The sample carries about 140,000 clones, about three quarters recorded once. Sequenced input: PBMCs. Receptors were obtained from a woman in her 40s in good health and CMV-seronegative.

The genes are TRBV5-1 and TRBJ1-6; 7 positions agree with TRBD1. Germline values: CDR1 SGHRS, CDR2 YFSETQ. V gave up 4 bases and J gave up 7 bases; unmatched junction bases: 5. The CDR3 covers 14 residues. CDR3 DNA sequence: TGCGCCAGCAGCGGCGGGACAGAGAATTCACCCCTCCACTTT. Translated: CASSGGTENSPLHF.

V gene TRBV6-1 combines with J gene TRBJ1-4, with D tentatively TRBD1 (5 bases). The V gene lost 2 bases and the J gene lost 8 bases, with 9 bases spanning the gap. This CDR3 is 13 amino acids long. Germline V gene data show CDR1 as MNHNS and CDR2 as SASEGT. The DNA of the CDR3 is TGTGCCAGCAGTGAAACCGGGGGGGAAAAACTGTTTTTT. It is translated as CASSETGGEKLFF.

The V call is TRBV19, the J call TRBJ1-3, with D hard to call. The ends were cut back, 1 base at V and 4 bases at J, with 14 bases in the middle. The CDR3 is 16 amino acids. The germline CDR1 and CDR2 sequences are LNHDA and SQIVND (reference sequence). The CDR3 loop reads CASSIGGLSIGNTIYF. Written as DNA, the CDR3 is TGTGCCAGTAGTATAGGCGGGCTTTCGATCGGAAACACCATATATTTT.

V gene TRBV27 combines with J gene TRBJ2-5; D is possibly TRBD1 (5 bases). The CDR3 totals 14 residues. Germline CDR1 reads MNHEY; CDR2 reads SMNVEV (reference sequence). Trimming took off 2 bases at V and 5 bases at J, with 12 bases between the two ends. CDR3 coding DNA: TGTGCCAGCAGTTTAGGGGCCTGGTCGGAGACCCAGTACTTC. It translates to CASSLGAWSETQYF.

The chain combines TRBV7-2 with TRBJ1-1; 10 bases align to TRBD1. V gave up 3 bases and J gave up 1 base; unmatched junction bases: 2. The CDR3 contains 15 residues. From germline, CDR1 is SGHTA and CDR2 FQGNSA. CDR3 region: CASSFRTGGNTEAFF. As DNA, the CDR3 is TGTGCCAGCAGCTTTAGGACAGGGGGGAACACTGAAGCTTTCTTT.

The rearrangement uses TRBV9 and TRBJ2-5; 8 bases are shared with TRBD1. Germline CDR1 SGDLS, CDR2 YYNGEE. CDR3 length: 15 amino acids. With 0 bases clipped from V and 3 bases from J, the junction kept 4 bases outside the gene matches. The CDR3 here is CASSVDPDREETQYF. The CDR3 nucleotides read TGTGCCAGCAGCGTAGACCCGGACAGGGAAGAGACCCAGTACTTC.

This clone was picked up one time. The J gene is TRBJ1-1, the V gene TRBV10-3, with a possible D match to TRBD1 (6 bases). V was clipped by 5 bases and J by 0 bases, with 7 bases between them. The CDR3 is 13 amino acids. CDR1 ENHRY and CDR2 SYGVKD come from the germline V gene. The CDR3 nucleotides are TGTGCCATCAGTACAGGGATGAACACTGAAGCTTTCTTT. Amino acids: CAISTGMNTEAFF.

The chain is built from TRBV9 and TRBJ2-4, with D tentatively TRBD2 (6 bases). V dropped 6 bases and J dropped 8 bases, with 15 bases sitting between them. Germline CDR1 and CDR2: SGDLS and YYNGEE. This CDR3 is built from 13 residues. CDR3 nucleotide sequence: TGTGCCAGCAATAGGAGGAGGGAGGACATTCAGTACTTC. This codes for CASNRRREDIQYF.

This chain uses TRBV27 with TRBJ2-1, with D uncertain. The germline V gene encodes CDR1 MNHEY and CDR2 SMNVEV (reference sequence). V gave up 0 bases and J gave up 5 bases, with 5 bases separating them. The CDR3 has 13 residues. This chain's CDR3 is CASSLSHNNEQFF. Written as DNA, the CDR3 is TGTGCCAGCAGTTTATCCCACAACAATGAGCAGTTCTTC.

The rearrangement uses TRBV5-1 and TRBJ1-1; TRBD1 matches at 7 bases. The germline V gene has CDR1 SGHRS and CDR2 YFSETQ. CDR3 length: 12 residues. With 4 bases clipped from V and 7 bases from J, the junction kept 4 bases outside the gene matches. CDR3 nucleotides: TGCGCCAGCAGCCTGGACAGGTTTGAAGCTTTCTTT. As protein: CASSLDRFEAFF.

DNA for the CDR3: TGTGCCAGCCGCCCCCCTGGGCAGACGAACACTGAAGCTTTCTTT. Translating gives CASRPPGQTNTEAFF. The rearrangement links TRBV28 to TRBJ1-1; no firm D call. CDR3 size: 15 residues. Per the germline V gene, CDR1 is MDHEN and CDR2 is SYDVKM. Deletions cut 8 bases from V and 1 base from J, with 17 bases between.

This rearrangement joins TRBV25-1 to TRBJ1-4; the match to TRBD1 covers 9 bases. Trimming at V came to 3 bases and at J to 11 bases, leaving 4 bases not matched to a gene. Germline lookup yields CDR1 MGHDK and CDR2 SYGVNS. The CDR3 has 13 amino acids. The CDR3 region has the DNA TGTGCCAGCAGTGACTTCGGACAGGGGAAACTGTTTTTT. Protein sequence: CASSDFGQGKLFF.

V gene TRBV27 combines with J gene TRBJ2-2; the match to TRBD2 covers 10 bases. CDR1 MNHEY and CDR2 SMNVEV come from the germline V gene (reference sequence). Trimming at V came to 6 bases and at J to 1 base, leaving 5 bases not matched to a gene. The CDR3 spans 16 residues. The CDR3 region is CASRASGGLNTGELFF. CDR3 nucleotides: TGTGCCAGCAGGGCTAGCGGGGGCCTGAACACCGGGGAGCTGTTTTTT.

The J gene is TRBJ1-3, the V gene TRBV25-1; 11 bases fit TRBD1. CDR1 and CDR2 (germline): MGHDK, SYGVNS. The CDR3 is 17 residues long. V dropped 2 bases and J dropped 5; count of bases not matched to a gene: 8. The CDR3 region is CASSEGGTGGVRNTIYF. CDR3 nucleotides: TGTGCCAGCAGTGAAGGGGGGACAGGGGGAGTCAGAAACACCATATATTTT.

V and J are TRBV7-2 and TRBJ1-6, with D hard to call. This CDR3 is 15 amino acids long. The germline V gene encodes CDR1 SGHTA and CDR2 FQGNSA. The V and J ends lost 5 bases and 6 bases respectively, with 14 bases between them. CDR3 DNA: TGTGCCAGCAGCCCCGGGATCATCTTTAATTCACCCCTCCACTTT. This codes for CASSPGIIFNSPLHF.

The chain links TRBV7-9 to TRBJ2-5; D is perhaps TRBD2 (5 bases). The CDR3 consists of 15 residues. V lost 1 base to trimming and J lost 0 bases, with 9 bases between them. The germline V gene has CDR1 SEHNR and CDR2 FQNEAQ (reference sequence). CDR3 DNA sequence: TGTGCCAGCAGCTTAGTGGCTAGCCACCAAGAGACCCAGTACTTC. Translating it yields CASSLVASHQETQYF. The full variable domain, rest sourced from reference TRBV7-9 and TRBJ2-5, is DTGVSQNPRHKITKRGQNVTFRCDPISEHNRLYWYRQTLGQGPEFLTYFQNEAQLEKSRLLSDRFSAERPKGSFSTLEIQRTEQGDSAMYLCASSLVASHQETQYFGPGTRLLVL.

The chain recombines TRBV7-8 with TRBJ2-3; D is unresolved. Germline V gene sequence: CDR1 SGHVS, CDR2 FQNEAQ. This CDR3 is built from 15 residues. V shed 0 bases and J shed 11 bases, with 18 bases lying between them. The CDR3: CASSLARRNSRRQYF. The CDR3 DNA reads as TGTGCCAGCAGCTTAGCGCGGCGGAATAGTCGAAGGCAGTATTTT. The entire variable domain, with the rest obtained from reference TRBV7-8 and TRBJ2-3, is as follows: GAGVSQSPRYKVAKRGQDVALRCDPISGHVSLFWYQQALGQGPEFLTYFQNEAQLDKSGLPSDRFFAERPEGSVSTLKIQRTQQEDSAVYLCASSLARRNSRRQYFGPGTRLTVL.

This clone was counted a few times. The J gene is TRBJ1-6, the V gene TRBV10-3; D unresolved. Germline CDR1 reads ENHRY; CDR2 reads SYGVKD. This CDR3 spans 13 amino acids. Trimming shortened V by 8 bases and J by 12 bases, and 17 bases separated the two germline ends. CDR3 DNA: TGTGCCATCGGTCAGTCCCCGGAGAGACCCCTCCACTTT. It codes for CAIGQSPERPLHF.

The sample holds a few counts of this clone. The chain is built from TRBV7-8 and TRBJ1-6; D call uncertain. This CDR3 contains 13 residues. Between the trimmed V and J ends, which lost 5 bases and 9 bases, there was a span of 11 bases. CDR1 is SGHVS, CDR2 FQNEAQ, per germline. As DNA, the CDR3 is TGTGCCAGCAGCGCAGCGGTTAGTTCACCCCTCCACTTT. It specifies CASSAAVSSPLHF.

The rearrangement links TRBV13 to TRBJ1-2; TRBD1 is a possible D gene (6 bases). Trimming took 6 bases from V and 6 from J, leaving 17 bases between them. Per germline, CDR1 PRHDT and CDR2 FYEKMQ (reference sequence). There are 14 residues in the CDR3. CDR3 loop: CASRYTGSFHGYTF. Written as DNA, the CDR3 is TGTGCCAGCAGGTATACAGGGTCCTTTCATGGCTACACCTTC.

The chain combines TRBV7-9 with TRBJ1-2; 10 bases line up with TRBD1. Germline lookup yields CDR1 SEHNR and CDR2 FQNEAQ (reference sequence). V gave up 4 bases and J gave up 2 bases; unmatched junction bases: 10. The CDR3 loop spans 17 amino acids. The CDR3 reads CASSSLGDRGLNYGYTF. As DNA, the CDR3 is TGTGCCAGCAGCTCCCTTGGGGACAGGGGTTTAAACTATGGCTACACCTTC. Complete variable domain (other parts from reference TRBV7-9 and TRBJ1-2): DTGVSQNPRHKITKRGQNVTFRCDPISEHNRLYWYRQTLGQGPEFLTYFQNEAQLEKSRLLSDRFSAERPKGSFSTLEIQRTEQGDSAMYLCASSSLGDRGLNYGYTFGSGTRLTVV.

The V and J genes are TRBV5-6 and TRBJ2-3; 8 nucleotides align to TRBD1. The germline V gene encodes CDR1 SGHDT and CDR2 YYEEEE. CDR3 length: 15 amino acids. The V and J ends lost 4 bases and 4 bases, in that order; junction bases with no gene match: 8. The CDR3 loop reads CASSDGTGGSDTQYF. Here the CDR3 DNA reads TGTGCCAGCAGCGACGGGACAGGTGGGTCAGATACGCAGTATTTT.

This chain links TRBV27 with TRBJ1-2, with 10 bases lining up with TRBD1. J lost 8 bases, V lost 6 bases, and 3 bases had no gene match. The CDR3 has 12 residues. Germline-derived CDR1 and CDR2 are MNHEY and SMNVEV (reference sequence). The CDR3 reads CASSGQGEGYTF. CDR3 coding DNA: TGTGCCAGCAGCGGACAGGGGGAAGGCTACACCTTC.